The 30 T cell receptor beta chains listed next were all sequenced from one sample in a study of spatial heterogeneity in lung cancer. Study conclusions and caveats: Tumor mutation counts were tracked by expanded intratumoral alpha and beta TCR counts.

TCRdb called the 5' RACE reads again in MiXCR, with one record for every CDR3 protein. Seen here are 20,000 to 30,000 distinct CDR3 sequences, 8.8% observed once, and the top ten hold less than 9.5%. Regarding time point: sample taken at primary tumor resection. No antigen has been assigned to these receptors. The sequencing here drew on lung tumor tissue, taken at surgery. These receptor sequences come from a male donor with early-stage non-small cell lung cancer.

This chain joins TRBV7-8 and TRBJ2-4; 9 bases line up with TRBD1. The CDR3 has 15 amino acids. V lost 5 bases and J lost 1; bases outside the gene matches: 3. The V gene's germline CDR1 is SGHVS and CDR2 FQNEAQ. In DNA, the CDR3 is TGTGCCAGCAGCCAACAGGGGGCGGCCAAAAACATTCAGTACTTC. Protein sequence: CASSQQGAAKNIQYF.

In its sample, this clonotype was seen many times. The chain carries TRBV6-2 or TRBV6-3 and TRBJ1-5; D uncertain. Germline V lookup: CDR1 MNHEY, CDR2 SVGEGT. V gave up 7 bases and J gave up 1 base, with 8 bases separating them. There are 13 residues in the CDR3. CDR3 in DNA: TGTGCCAGCAAGGACCCGAGCAATCAGCCCCAGCATTTT. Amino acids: CASKDPSNQPQHF.

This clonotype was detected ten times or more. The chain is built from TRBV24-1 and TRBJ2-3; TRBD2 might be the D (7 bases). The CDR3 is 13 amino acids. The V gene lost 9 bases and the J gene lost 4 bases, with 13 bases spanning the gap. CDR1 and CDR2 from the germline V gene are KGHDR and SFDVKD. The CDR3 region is CATEGGIADTQYF. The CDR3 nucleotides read TGTGCCACCGAGGGGGGGATTGCAGATACGCAGTATTTT.

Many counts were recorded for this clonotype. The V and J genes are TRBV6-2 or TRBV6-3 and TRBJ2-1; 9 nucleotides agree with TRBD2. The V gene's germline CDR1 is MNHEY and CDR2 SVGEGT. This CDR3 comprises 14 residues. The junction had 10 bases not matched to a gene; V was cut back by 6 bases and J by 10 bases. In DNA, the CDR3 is TGTGCCAGCAGCCCGGGACTAGCTGGGTGGGAGCAGTTCTTC. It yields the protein CASSPGLAGWEQFF.

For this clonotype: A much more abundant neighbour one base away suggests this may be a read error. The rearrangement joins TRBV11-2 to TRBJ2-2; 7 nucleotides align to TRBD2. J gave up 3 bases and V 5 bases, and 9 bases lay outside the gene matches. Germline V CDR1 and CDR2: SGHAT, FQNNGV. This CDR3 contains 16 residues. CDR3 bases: TGTGCCAGCAGCGTAGGACTAGTGGGGGACACCGGGGAGCTGTTTTTT. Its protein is CASSVGLVGDTGELFF.

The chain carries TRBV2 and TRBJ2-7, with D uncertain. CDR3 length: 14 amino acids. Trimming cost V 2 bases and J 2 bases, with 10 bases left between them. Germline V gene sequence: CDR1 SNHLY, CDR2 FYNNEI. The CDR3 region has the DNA TGTGCCAGCAGTGAATTGAAAATCACCTACGAGCAGTACTTC. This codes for CASSELKITYEQYF.

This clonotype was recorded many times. The CDR3 DNA is TGTGCCAGCAGCGCGGGACGGTCAGATACGCAGTATTTT. The encoded protein is CASSAGRSDTQYF. The chain employs TRBV9 and TRBJ2-3, with D perhaps given as TRBD1 or TRBD2 (5 bases each). CDR1 is SGDLS, CDR2 YYNGEE, per germline. The CDR3 loop spans 13 amino acids. Trimming removed 3 bases from V and 4 bases from J, with 9 bases in between.

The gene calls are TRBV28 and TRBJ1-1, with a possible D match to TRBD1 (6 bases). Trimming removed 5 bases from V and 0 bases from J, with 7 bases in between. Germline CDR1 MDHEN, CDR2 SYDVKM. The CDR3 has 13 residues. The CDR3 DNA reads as TGTGCCAGCAGTGGACAGCTGAACACTGAAGCTTTCTTT. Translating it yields CASSGQLNTEAFF.

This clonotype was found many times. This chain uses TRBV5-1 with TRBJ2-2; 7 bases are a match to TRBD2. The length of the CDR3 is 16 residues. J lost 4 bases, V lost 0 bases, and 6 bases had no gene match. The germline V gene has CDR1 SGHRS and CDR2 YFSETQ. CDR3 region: CASSLGASGGTGELFF. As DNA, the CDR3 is TGCGCCAGCAGCTTGGGCGCTAGCGGCGGCACCGGGGAGCTGTTTTTT.

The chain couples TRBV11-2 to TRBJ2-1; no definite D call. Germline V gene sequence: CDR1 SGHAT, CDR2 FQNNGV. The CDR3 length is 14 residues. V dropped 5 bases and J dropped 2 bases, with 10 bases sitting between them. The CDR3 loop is CASSPFDPYNEQFF. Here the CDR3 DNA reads TGTGCCAGCAGCCCCTTTGACCCCTACAATGAGCAGTTCTTC. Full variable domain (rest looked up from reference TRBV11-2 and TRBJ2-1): EAGVAQSPRYKIIEKRQSVAFWCNPISGHATLYWYQQILGQGPKLLIQFQNNGVVDDSQLPKDRFSAERLKGVDSTLKIQPAKLEDSAVYLCASSPFDPYNEQFFGPGTRLTVL.

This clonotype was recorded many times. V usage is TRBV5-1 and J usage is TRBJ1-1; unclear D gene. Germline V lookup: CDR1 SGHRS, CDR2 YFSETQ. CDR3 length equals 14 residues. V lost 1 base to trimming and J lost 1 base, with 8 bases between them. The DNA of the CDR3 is TGCGCCAGCAGCTTGCTACTGGAGAACACTGAAGCTTTCTTT. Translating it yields CASSLLLENTEAFF.

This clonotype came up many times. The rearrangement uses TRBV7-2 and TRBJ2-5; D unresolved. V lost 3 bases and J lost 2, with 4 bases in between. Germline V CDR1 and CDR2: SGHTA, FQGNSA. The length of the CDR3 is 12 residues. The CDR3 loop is CASSFWQETQYF. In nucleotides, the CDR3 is TGTGCCAGCAGCTTTTGGCAAGAGACCCAGTACTTC.

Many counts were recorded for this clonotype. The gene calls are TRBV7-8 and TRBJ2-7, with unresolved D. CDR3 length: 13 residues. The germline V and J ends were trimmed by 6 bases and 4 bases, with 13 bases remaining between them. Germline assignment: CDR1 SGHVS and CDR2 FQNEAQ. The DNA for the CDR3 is TGTGCCAGCAGTTCCGGGCCGAATTACGAGCAGTACTTC. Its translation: CASSSGPNYEQYF.

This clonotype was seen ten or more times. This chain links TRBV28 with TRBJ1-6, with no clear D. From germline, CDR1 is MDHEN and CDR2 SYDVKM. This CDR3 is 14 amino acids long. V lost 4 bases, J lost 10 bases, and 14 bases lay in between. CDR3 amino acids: CASSSDTDLSPLHF. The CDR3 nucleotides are TGTGCCAGCAGTTCTGACACAGACCTCTCACCCCTCCACTTT.

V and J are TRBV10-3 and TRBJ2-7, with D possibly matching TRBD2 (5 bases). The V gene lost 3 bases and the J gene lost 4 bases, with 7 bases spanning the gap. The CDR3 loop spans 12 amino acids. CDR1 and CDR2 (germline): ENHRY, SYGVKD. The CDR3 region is CAISERGYEQYF. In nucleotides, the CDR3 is TGTGCCATCAGTGAAAGAGGGTACGAGCAGTACTTC.

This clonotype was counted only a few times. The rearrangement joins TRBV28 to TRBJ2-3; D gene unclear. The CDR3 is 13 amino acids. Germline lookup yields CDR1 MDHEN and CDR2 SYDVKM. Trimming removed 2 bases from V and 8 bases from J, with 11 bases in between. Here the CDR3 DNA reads TGTGCCAGCAGTTTAAAAAGGATAGGTACGCAGTATTTT. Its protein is CASSLKRIGTQYF. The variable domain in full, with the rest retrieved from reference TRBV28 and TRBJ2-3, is DVKVTQSSRYLVKRTGEKVFLECVQDMDHENMFWYRQDPGLGLRLIYFSYDVKMKEKGDIPEGYSVSREKKERFSLILESASTNQTSMYLCASSLKRIGTQYFGPGTRLTVL.

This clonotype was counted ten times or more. The CDR3 DNA follows: TGTGCCAGCAGCTTAGTCACAAACACTGAAGCTTTCTTT. Translation: CASSLVTNTEAFF. This chain connects TRBV7-9 to TRBJ1-1, with D unresolved. Germline assignment: CDR1 SEHNR and CDR2 FQNEAQ (reference sequence). With 1 base removed from V and 2 bases from J, the gap between germline ends came to 5 bases. The CDR3 is 13 residues long.

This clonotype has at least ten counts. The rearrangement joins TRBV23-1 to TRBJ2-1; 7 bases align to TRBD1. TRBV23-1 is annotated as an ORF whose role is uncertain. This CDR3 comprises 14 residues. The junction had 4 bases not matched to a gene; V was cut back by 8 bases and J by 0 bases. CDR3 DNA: TGCGCCAGCGCGAAGGGGGCCTCCTACAATGAGCAGTTCTTC. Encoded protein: CASAKGASYNEQFF.

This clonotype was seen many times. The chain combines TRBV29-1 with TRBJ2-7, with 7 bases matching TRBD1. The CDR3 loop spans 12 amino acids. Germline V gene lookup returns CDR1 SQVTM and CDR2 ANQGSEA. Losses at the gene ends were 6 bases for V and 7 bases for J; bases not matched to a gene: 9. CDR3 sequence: CSVETGMGEQYF. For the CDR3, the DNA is TGCAGCGTCGAGACAGGGATGGGGGAGCAGTACTTC.

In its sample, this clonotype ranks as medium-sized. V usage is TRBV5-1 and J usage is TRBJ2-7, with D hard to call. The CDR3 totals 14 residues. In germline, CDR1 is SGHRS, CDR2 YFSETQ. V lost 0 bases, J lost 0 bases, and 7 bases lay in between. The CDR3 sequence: CASSLDPSSYEQYF. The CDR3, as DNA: TGCGCCAGCAGCTTGGATCCTAGCTCCTACGAGCAGTACTTC.

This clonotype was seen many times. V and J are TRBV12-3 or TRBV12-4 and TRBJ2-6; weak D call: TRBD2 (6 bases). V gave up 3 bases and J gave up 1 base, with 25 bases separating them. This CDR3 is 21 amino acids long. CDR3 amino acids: CASSFRDLLMSRFSGANVLTF. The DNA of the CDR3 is TGTGCCAGCAGTTTCCGGGACTTGCTAATGTCGAGATTTTCTGGGGCCAACGTCCTGACTTTC.

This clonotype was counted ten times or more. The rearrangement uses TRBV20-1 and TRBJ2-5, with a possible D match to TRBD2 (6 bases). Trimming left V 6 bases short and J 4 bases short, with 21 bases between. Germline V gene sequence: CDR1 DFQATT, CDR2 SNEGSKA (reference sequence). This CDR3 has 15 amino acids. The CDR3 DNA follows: TGCAGTGCCCTCCTCGGAGGAGGGAGAGGAGAGACCCAGTACTTC. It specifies CSALLGGGRGETQYF.

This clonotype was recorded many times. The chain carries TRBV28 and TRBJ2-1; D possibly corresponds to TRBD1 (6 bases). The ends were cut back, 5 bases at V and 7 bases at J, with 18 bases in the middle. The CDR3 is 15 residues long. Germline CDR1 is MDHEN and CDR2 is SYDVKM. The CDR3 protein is CASSLSIWGRNEQFF. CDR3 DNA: TGTGCCAGCAGTCTTTCAATTTGGGGGCGGAATGAGCAGTTCTTC.

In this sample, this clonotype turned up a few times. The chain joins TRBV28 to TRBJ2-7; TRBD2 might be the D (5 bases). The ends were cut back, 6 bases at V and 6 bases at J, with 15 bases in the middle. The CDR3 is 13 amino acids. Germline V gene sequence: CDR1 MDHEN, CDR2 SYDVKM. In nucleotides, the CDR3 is TGTGCCAGCAGGGGGATCCTTGCGGGCGAGCAGTACTTC. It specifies CASRGILAGEQYF.

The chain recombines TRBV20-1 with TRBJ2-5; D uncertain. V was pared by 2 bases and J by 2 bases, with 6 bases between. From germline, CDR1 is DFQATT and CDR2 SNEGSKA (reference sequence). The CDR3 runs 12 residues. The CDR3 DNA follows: TGCAGTGCTAGAAAGGGACAAGAGACCCAGTACTTC. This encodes CSARKGQETQYF.

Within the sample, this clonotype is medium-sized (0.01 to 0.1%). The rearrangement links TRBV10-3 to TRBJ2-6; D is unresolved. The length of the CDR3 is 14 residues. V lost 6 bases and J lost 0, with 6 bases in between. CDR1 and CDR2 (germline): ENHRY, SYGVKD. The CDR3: CAISIASGANVLTF. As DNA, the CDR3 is TGTGCCATCAGCATAGCCTCTGGGGCCAACGTCCTGACTTTC.

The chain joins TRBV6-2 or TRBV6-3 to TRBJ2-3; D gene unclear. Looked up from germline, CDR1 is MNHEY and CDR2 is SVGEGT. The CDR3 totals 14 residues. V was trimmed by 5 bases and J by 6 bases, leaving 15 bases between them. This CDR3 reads CASSPRTTRDTQYF. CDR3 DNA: TGTGCCAGCAGTCCTCGGACGACCAGGGATACGCAGTATTTT.

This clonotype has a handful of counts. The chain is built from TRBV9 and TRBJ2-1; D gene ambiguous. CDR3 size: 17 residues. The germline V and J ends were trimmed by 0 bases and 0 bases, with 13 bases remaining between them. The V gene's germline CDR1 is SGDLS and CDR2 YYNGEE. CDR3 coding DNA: TGTGCCAGCAGCGTAGATGCCACCCCCAGCTCCTACAATGAGCAGTTCTTC. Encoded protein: CASSVDATPSSYNEQFF. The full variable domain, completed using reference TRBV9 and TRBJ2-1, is DSGVTQTPKHLITATGQRVTLRCSPRSGDLSVYWYQQSLDQGLQFLIQYYNGEERAKGNILERFSAQQFPDLHSELNLSSLELGDSALYFCASSVDATPSSYNEQFFGPGTRLTVL.

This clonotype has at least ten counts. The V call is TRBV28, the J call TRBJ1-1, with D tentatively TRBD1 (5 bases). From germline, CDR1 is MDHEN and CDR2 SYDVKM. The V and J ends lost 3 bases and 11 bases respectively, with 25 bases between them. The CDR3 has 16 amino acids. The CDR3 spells CASSFPRTRYFHGAFF. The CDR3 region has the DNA TGTGCCAGCAGTTTCCCCCGGACACGGTATTTTCATGGGGCTTTCTTT.

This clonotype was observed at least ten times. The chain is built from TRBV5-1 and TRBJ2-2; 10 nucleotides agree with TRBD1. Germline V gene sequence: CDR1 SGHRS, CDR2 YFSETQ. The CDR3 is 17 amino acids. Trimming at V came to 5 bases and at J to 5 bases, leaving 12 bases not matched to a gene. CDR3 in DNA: TGCGCCAGCAGTTCTAACCTGGGACAGGGGAAAACCGGGGAGCTGTTTTTT. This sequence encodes CASSSNLGQGKTGELFF.